Shown below are 26 T cell receptor beta chains from a single sample sequenced in a study of cytomegalovirus exposure and HLA in healthy donors (TCRdb year 2017). Library creation used the immunoSEQ multiplex PCR assay. For the multiplex PCR, a mixture combining 60 forward primers for TCR Vbeta segments and 13 reverse primers for TCR Jbeta segments was used. TCRdb limited this immuneACCESS table to in-frame rearrangements with V and J called. A share of clones is missing; checked studies link under half to unresolved V genes, and the rest is unexplained. The sample table holds about 76,000 clones, of which about 78% were seen once. The ten largest clonotypes hold about 8.2% of the sample. Sequencing used PBMCs. The receptors here all came from a woman aged 35 to 49 in good health and CMV-seropositive.

The rearrangement joins TRBV5-4 to TRBJ2-2, with D tentatively TRBD1 (6 bases). CDR1 and CDR2 (germline): SGHNT, YYREEE (reference sequence). Trimming cost V 4 bases and J 7 bases, with 14 bases left between them. CDR3 length: 14 residues. CDR3 region: CASSPRQDHGELFF. As DNA, the CDR3 is TGTGCCAGCAGCCCGCGACAGGATCACGGGGAGCTGTTTTTT.

V is TRBV5-6 and J is TRBJ1-5; D ambiguous. This CDR3 contains 14 residues. V was pared by 2 bases and J by 3 bases, with 9 bases between. The germline CDR1 and CDR2 sequences are SGHDT and YYEEEE. CDR3 protein: CASSLGRFNQPQHF. The CDR3 region has the DNA TGTGCCAGCAGCTTAGGCAGGTTCAATCAGCCCCAGCATTTT.

This clone appeared a few times. The chain joins TRBV27 to TRBJ1-4; D is uncertain. Trimming shortened V by 2 bases and J by 0 bases, and 4 bases separated the two germline ends. The CDR3 has 14 residues. CDR1 and CDR2 from the germline V gene are MNHEY and SMNVEV (reference sequence). CDR3 protein: CASSLRATNEKLFF. CDR3 DNA: TGTGCCAGCAGTTTACGGGCAACTAATGAAAAACTGTTTTTT.

The chain employs TRBV11-2 and TRBJ2-7; D possibly corresponds to TRBD2 (5 bases). V lost 0 bases and J lost 1, with 13 bases in between. CDR1 is SGHAT, CDR2 FQNNGV, per germline. CDR3 length: 16 residues. The CDR3 bases are TGTGCCAGCAGCTTAGAGGGGTACTCGGGGTCCTACGAGCAGTACTTC. Its protein is CASSLEGYSGSYEQYF. The variable domain in full, with the rest retrieved from reference TRBV11-2 and TRBJ2-7, is EAGVAQSPRYKIIEKRQSVAFWCNPISGHATLYWYQQILGQGPKLLIQFQNNGVVDDSQLPKDRFSAERLKGVDSTLKIQPAKLEDSAVYLCASSLEGYSGSYEQYFGPGTRLTVT.

This clone was seen only a few times. The chain uses TRBV9 and TRBJ2-3; TRBD2 agrees at 8 bases. Germline values: CDR1 SGDLS, CDR2 YYNGEE. The J segment lost 2 bases and the V segment lost 3 bases, leaving 5 bases of the junction unmatched. CDR3 length equals 15 residues. This chain's CDR3 is CASSESGGTTDTQYF. The CDR3 DNA reads as TGTGCCAGCAGCGAAAGCGGGGGAACCACAGATACGCAGTATTTT.

The chain employs TRBV18 and TRBJ1-4; the D is unclear. CDR1 is KGHSH and CDR2 is LQKENI in the germline V gene. The CDR3 has 12 amino acids. V lost 4 bases, J lost 5 bases, and 5 bases lay in between. DNA of the CDR3: TGTGCCAGCTCACTGTCGAATGAAAAACTGTTTTTT. Its protein product is CASSLSNEKLFF.

Written as DNA, the CDR3 is TGTGCCAGCAGCTTTCGGGGAGCCACCTACGAGCAGTACTTC. It codes for CASSFRGATYEQYF. The chain couples TRBV7-2 to TRBJ2-7; perhaps TRBD2 as D (5 bases). The germline V gene has CDR1 SGHTA and CDR2 FQGNSA. CDR3 length equals 14 residues. V shed 3 bases and J shed 2 bases, with 11 bases lying between them. Full variable domain (remainder filled in from reference TRBV7-2 and TRBJ2-7): GAGVSQSPSNKVTEKGKDVELRCDPISGHTALYWYRQSLGQGLEFLIYFQGNSAPDKSGLPSDRFSAERTGGSVSTLTIQRTQQEDSAVYLCASSFRGATYEQYFGPGTRLTVT.

The chain combines TRBV19 with TRBJ2-5; the D gene is possibly TRBD1 (5 bases). Germline lookup yields CDR1 LNHDA and CDR2 SQIVND (reference sequence). V lost 8 bases to trimming and J lost 5 bases, with 12 bases between them. CDR3 length equals 12 residues. The CDR3 sequence: CASLDSSETQYF. The CDR3 nucleotides read TGTGCCAGTCTCGACAGTTCTGAGACCCAGTACTTC. The complete variable domain, with remaining parts taken from reference TRBV19 and TRBJ2-5, reads DGGITQSPKYLFRKEGQNVTLSCEQNLNHDAMYWYRQDPGQGLRLIYYSQIVNDFQKGDIAEGYSVSREKKESFPLTVTSAQKNPTAFYLCASLDSSETQYFGPGTRLLVL.

This chain uses TRBV5-8 with TRBJ2-2, with 8 positions matching TRBD2. Germline loops: CDR1 SGHTS, CDR2 YDEGEE. The CDR3 is 15 residues long. V lost 0 bases and J lost 6; bases outside the gene matches: 4. This chain's CDR3 is CASSLELGGAGELFF. The CDR3 DNA is TGTGCCAGCAGCTTGGAACTCGGGGGGGCCGGGGAGCTGTTTTTT.

The chain employs TRBV5-1 and TRBJ2-1; the match to TRBD1 covers 8 bases. CDR1 and CDR2 (germline): SGHRS, YFSETQ. The CDR3 covers 15 residues. The J segment lost 6 bases and the V segment lost 4 bases, leaving 9 bases of the junction unmatched. CDR3 protein: CASSVAVDRANEQFF. CDR3 sequence (DNA): TGCGCCAGCAGCGTAGCTGTGGACAGGGCCAATGAGCAGTTCTTC. The whole variable domain, filled in from reference TRBV5-1 and TRBJ2-1, reads KAGVTQTPRYLIKTRGQQVTLSCSPISGHRSVSWYQQTPGQGLQFLFEYFSETQRNKGNFPGRFSGRQFSNSRSEMNVSTLELGDSALYLCASSVAVDRANEQFFGPGTRLTVL.

The gene calls are TRBV4-2 and TRBJ2-3, with 9 bases fitting TRBD2. The J segment lost 5 bases and the V segment lost 4 bases, leaving 10 bases of the junction unmatched. The CDR3 has 16 residues. Germline V CDR1 and CDR2: LGHNA, YNFKEQ. The CDR3, as DNA: TGTGCCAGCAGCCTTTTTGGCGCGGGGGGGCAAGATACGCAGTATTTT. This encodes CASSLFGAGGQDTQYF.

This chain uses TRBV30 with TRBJ1-4; D remains ambiguous. CDR1 GTSNPN and CDR2 SVGIG come from the germline V gene (reference sequence). Trimming shortened V by 4 bases and J by 4 bases, and 7 bases separated the two germline ends. The CDR3 contains 12 residues. DNA of the CDR3: TGTGCCTGGAACAGCTTTAATGAAAAACTGTTTTTT. Translating it yields CAWNSFNEKLFF.

The CDR3 sequence is CASSPGVVGDEQFF. The CDR3 DNA follows: TGTGCCAGCAGCCCTGGTGTAGTCGGGGATGAGCAGTTCTTC. V usage is TRBV11-2 and J usage is TRBJ2-1, with a weak D call TRBD2 (5 bases). Trimming pared 5 bases from V and 8 bases from J, leaving 16 bases between. Germline CDR1 reads SGHAT; CDR2 reads FQNNGV. The CDR3 loop spans 14 amino acids.

J is TRBJ1-4 and V is TRBV19, with D unresolved. The V end was cut by 5 bases, the J end by 8 bases, with 12 bases between. Germline V gene lookup returns CDR1 LNHDA and CDR2 SQIVND (reference sequence). The CDR3 loop spans 13 amino acids. The CDR3 nucleotides are TGTGCCAGTAGTTCGGCAGGCCTAGAAAAACTGTTTTTT. It yields the protein CASSSAGLEKLFF.

J is TRBJ1-1 and V is TRBV10-3, with D unclear. The CDR3 runs to 13 residues. V lost 4 bases and J 0 bases, leaving 6 bases between the germline ends. The germline CDR1 and CDR2 sequences are ENHRY and SYGVKD. CDR3 residues: CAISARMNTEAFF. In DNA form, the CDR3 reads TGTGCCATCAGTGCGAGGATGAACACTGAAGCTTTCTTT.

The gene calls are TRBV4-1 and TRBJ1-3; D gene unclear. This CDR3 comprises 16 residues. Germline V gene data show CDR1 as MGHRA and CDR2 as YSYEKL. V was clipped by 0 bases and J by 0 bases, with 9 bases between them. CDR3 amino acids: CASSQESALSGNTIYF. In nucleotides, the CDR3 is TGCGCCAGCAGCCAAGAATCCGCGCTCTCTGGAAACACCATATATTTT.

The count of this clone is one. J is TRBJ2-7 and V is TRBV27; a possible D gene is TRBD2 (6 bases). The CDR3 covers 13 residues. Trimming stripped 6 bases from V and 1 base from J, with 10 bases between. The germline V gene has CDR1 MNHEY and CDR2 SMNVEV (reference sequence). CDR3 nucleotides: TGTGCCAGCAGGCGGGACGGTTCCTACGAGCAGTACTTC. Translating gives CASRRDGSYEQYF.

V and J are TRBV6-5 and TRBJ2-3; D may be TRBD1 (7 bases). Trimming removed 4 bases from V and 4 bases from J, with 12 bases in between. This CDR3 spans 14 amino acids. Germline assignment: CDR1 MNHEY and CDR2 SVGAGI. CDR3 nucleotides: TGTGCCAGCAGTTTCACAGGGGAGGCAGATACGCAGTATTTT. It specifies CASSFTGEADTQYF.

The chain recombines TRBV7-2 with TRBJ1-1, with D unresolved. Trimming pared 0 bases from V and 5 bases from J, leaving 7 bases between. The CDR3 runs 13 residues. Germline-derived CDR1 and CDR2 are SGHTA and FQGNSA. CDR3 nucleotides: TGTGCCAGCAGCTTAGCGCGGGAGACTGAAGCTTTCTTT. This sequence encodes CASSLARETEAFF.

This clone showed up just a few times. This chain joins TRBV11-3 and TRBJ2-7; D ambiguous. V shed 0 bases and J shed 3 bases, with 3 bases lying between them. The CDR3 contains 12 residues. CDR1 SGHNT and CDR2 YENEEA come from the germline V gene. Here the CDR3 reads CASSLDSYEQYF. CDR3 in DNA: TGTGCCAGCAGCTTAGACAGCTACGAGCAGTACTTC.

This clone appeared a few times. The CDR3, as DNA: TGTGCCAGCAGCATTGACAGGGCGGGCTACGAGCAGTACTTC. Encoded protein: CASSIDRAGYEQYF. The chain joins TRBV16 to TRBJ2-7, with 7 bases matching TRBD1. V shed 5 bases, J shed 3 bases, and the junction held 7 bases outside the gene matches. CDR3 size: 14 residues. Germline V gives CDR1 KGHSY, CDR2 FQNENV.

This chain joins TRBV7-8 and TRBJ1-5, with D perhaps TRBD1 (5 bases). Germline values: CDR1 SGHVS, CDR2 FQNEAQ. The CDR3 length is 15 residues. The V gene lost 3 bases and the J gene lost 2 bases, with 11 bases spanning the gap. The CDR3 sequence is CASSLGGTRNQPQHF. The DNA of the CDR3 is TGTGCCAGCAGCTTGGGGGGGACGCGCAATCAGCCCCAGCATTTT.

The V gene is TRBV11-2, the J gene TRBJ1-1; tentatively, D is TRBD1 (6 bases). This CDR3 has 14 amino acids. V lost 2 bases and J 3 bases, leaving 10 bases between the germline ends. CDR1 is SGHAT, CDR2 FQNNGV, per germline. The CDR3 DNA reads as TGTGCCAGCAGCTTAAGGGGGAGGGACACTGAAGCTTTCTTT. Protein: CASSLRGRDTEAFF.

V is TRBV19 and J is TRBJ1-4; 8 nucleotides agree with TRBD1. This CDR3 region has 15 residues. Losses at the gene ends were 3 bases for V and 7 bases for J; bases not matched to a gene: 7. The germline V gene has CDR1 LNHDA and CDR2 SQIVND (reference sequence). The DNA for the CDR3 is TGTGCCAGTAGTATTGACAGGGGCTACAGTGAAAAACTGTTTTTT. Its protein product is CASSIDRGYSEKLFF.

This sequence joins TRBV4-1 and TRBJ1-5; TRBD1 matches 8 bases. Looked up from germline, CDR1 is MGHRA and CDR2 is YSYEKL. The CDR3 spans 14 residues. The J segment lost 6 bases and the V segment lost 4 bases, leaving 5 bases of the junction unmatched. The CDR3 region is CASSPSRGPQPQHF. CDR3 sequence (DNA): TGCGCCAGCAGCCCGTCCAGGGGGCCTCAGCCCCAGCATTTT.

This clone was seen more than once but under ten times. DNA of the CDR3: TGTGCCAGCAACCCTAATAGACAGAGCACCGGGGAGCTGTTTTTT. This gives the protein CASNPNRQSTGELFF. The J gene is TRBJ2-2, the V gene TRBV7-2; TRBD1 is a possible D gene (5 bases). The CDR3 runs to 15 residues. V was pared by 7 bases and J by 4 bases, with 16 bases between. Germline lookup yields CDR1 SGHTA and CDR2 FQGNSA.